These 21 T cell receptor beta chains share one sample of origin, sequenced in a study of blood T cell repertoires in COVID-19. Clones were sequenced by immunoSEQ multiplex PCR, and TCRdb holds only the in-frame ones, with some missing. The sample has 140,000 to 150,000 clones; about 87% are singletons. The sequencing sample was made of peripheral blood. All receptors come from a woman between 50 and 59 years old with acute or convalescent COVID-19.

This chain connects TRBV28 to TRBJ2-1; 12 nucleotides line up with TRBD2. The CDR3 runs 19 residues. With 3 bases clipped from V and 6 bases from J, the junction kept 15 bases outside the gene matches. CDR1 is MDHEN and CDR2 is SYDVKM in the germline V gene. CDR3 amino acids: CASSLASGGVPIRGNEQFF. CDR3 sequence (DNA): TGTGCCAGCAGTTTGGCTAGCGGGGGGGTTCCTATTCGAGGCAATGAGCAGTTCTTC.

This chain joins TRBV7-2 and TRBJ1-5; D gene ambiguous. Germline V lookup: CDR1 SGHTA, CDR2 FQGNSA. V was pared by 1 base and J by 4 bases, with 11 bases between. This CDR3 comprises 15 residues. The CDR3 sequence is CASSLDGGLNQPQHF. Here the CDR3 DNA reads TGTGCCAGCAGCTTAGACGGAGGATTGAATCAGCCCCAGCATTTT.

The genes are TRBV10-3 and TRBJ2-6; TRBD1 matches at 12 bases. This CDR3 is 19 amino acids long. CDR1 is ENHRY, CDR2 SYGVKD, per germline. The ends lost 5 bases at V and 4 bases at J; junction bases unmatched: 12. CDR3 DNA sequence: TGTGCCATCAGTAGGGCCGCGGGGACAGGGGGCTCCGGGGCCAACGTCCTGACTTTC. Translating it yields CAISRAAGTGGSGANVLTF.

This chain connects TRBV4-2 to TRBJ2-3, with TRBD2 as a possible D gene (5 bases). V was cut by 9 bases and J by 6 bases, with 19 bases left in between. The germline gives CDR1 LGHNA, CDR2 YNFKEQ. The length of the CDR3 is 14 residues. CDR3 bases: TGTGCCAGACTGGACTTCTACTCCAAGGATACGCAGTATTTT. Its protein is CARLDFYSKDTQYF.

The chain recombines TRBV12-3 or TRBV12-4 with TRBJ2-7, with D perhaps matching TRBD2 (6 bases). This CDR3 region has 13 residues. V was pared by 5 bases and J by 4 bases, with 12 bases between. The CDR3: CASSATTSYEQYF. The CDR3 nucleotides are TGTGCCAGCAGTGCTACGACTAGTTACGAGCAGTACTTC.

This clone was picked up a small number of times. V gene TRBV5-4 combines with J gene TRBJ2-2; possibly TRBD1 for D (6 bases). V was clipped by 4 bases and J by 3 bases, with 13 bases between them. The CDR3 contains 15 residues. Germline V gives CDR1 SGHNT, CDR2 YYREEE (reference sequence). The CDR3 reads CASSQAKGDTGELFF. The CDR3 DNA is TGTGCCAGCAGCCAGGCGAAGGGGGACACCGGGGAGCTGTTTTTT. The full variable domain, completed using reference TRBV5-4 and TRBJ2-2, is ETGVTQSPTHLIKTRGQQVTLRCSSQSGHNTVSWYQQALGQGPQFIFQYYREEENGRGNFPPRFSGLQFPNYSSELNVNALELDDSALYLCASSQAKGDTGELFFGEGSRLTVL.

The chain combines TRBV5-5 with TRBJ2-7; weak D call: TRBD1 (5 bases). The germline V gene encodes CDR1 SGHKS and CDR2 YYEKEE (reference sequence). V was clipped by 4 bases and J by 1 base, with 12 bases between them. CDR3 size: 14 residues. CDR3 nucleotide sequence: TGTGCCAGCAGCCAGACAGCCCCGTCCTACGAGCAGTACTTC. As protein: CASSQTAPSYEQYF.

This clone was counted a single time. The chain is built from TRBV9 and TRBJ2-3; 8 bases fit TRBD2. Germline V gene data show CDR1 as SGDLS and CDR2 as YYNGEE. Trimming cost V 3 bases and J 4 bases; bases outside gene matches: 7. The CDR3 length is 15 residues. The CDR3 DNA is TGTGCCAGCAGCGCCGCTGTCGGGGGGGCAGATACGCAGTATTTT. Its protein product is CASSAAVGGADTQYF.

The chain links TRBV7-2 to TRBJ2-7; no reliable D call. V shed 3 bases and J shed 0 bases, with 9 bases lying between them. The CDR3 contains 14 residues. Germline CDR1 is SGHTA and CDR2 is FQGNSA. CDR3 residues: CASSFERSSYEQYF. CDR3 nucleotides: TGTGCCAGCAGCTTCGAACGGAGCTCCTACGAGCAGTACTTC.

The rearrangement joins TRBV27 to TRBJ1-2; D call uncertain. Germline V CDR1 and CDR2: MNHEY, SMNVEV (reference sequence). CDR3 size: 13 residues. V was clipped by 4 bases and J by 7 bases, with 13 bases between them. Written as DNA, the CDR3 is TGTGCCAGCAGTTCGAGAGTCGAGGGTGGCTACACCTTC. The encoded protein is CASSSRVEGGYTF.

V gene TRBV5-1 combines with J gene TRBJ2-3; 16 nucleotides align to TRBD2. Looked up from germline, CDR1 is SGHRS and CDR2 is YFSETQ. This CDR3 has 18 amino acids. The ends lost 4 bases at V and 5 bases at J; junction bases unmatched: 10. The CDR3 here is CASSPLGLAGGQGDTQYF. The CDR3 DNA follows: TGCGCCAGCAGCCCCCTGGGACTAGCGGGGGGGCAGGGAGATACGCAGTATTTT.

The chain recombines TRBV21-1 with TRBJ2-7; the table assigns TRBD1, which was not confirmed against the DNA. TRBV21-1 is noted as a pseudogene. The CDR3 is 14 residues long. DNA for the CDR3: TGTGCCAGCAGCCCCCGGCAGGCCCCCTACGAGCAGTACTTC. This encodes CASSPRQAPYEQYF.

This sequence joins TRBV30 and TRBJ1-5; unclear D gene. Germline loops: CDR1 GTSNPN, CDR2 SVGIG (reference sequence). V gave up 0 bases and J gave up 7 bases, with 10 bases separating them. CDR3 size: 13 residues. CDR3 DNA: TGTGCCTGGAGTGTCCGGGGTGGGCAGCCCCAGCATTTT. Its translation: CAWSVRGGQPQHF.

The CDR3 reads CASSRGGGAYEQYF. For the CDR3, the DNA is TGTGCCAGCAGCCGGGGCGGGGGGGCCTACGAGCAGTACTTC. This chain connects TRBV3-1 (or the pseudogene TRBV3-2) to TRBJ2-7; the match to TRBD2 covers 9 bases. The J segment lost 2 bases and the V segment lost 4 bases, leaving 3 bases of the junction unmatched. The CDR3 is 14 amino acids. Germline CDR1 is LGHDT and CDR2 is YNNKEL (reference sequence).

The chain joins TRBV6-6 to TRBJ2-3; D unresolved. CDR1 MNHNY and CDR2 SVGAGI come from the germline V gene (reference sequence). The CDR3 totals 12 residues. The V gene lost 8 bases and the J gene lost 3 bases, with 9 bases spanning the gap. CDR3: CASGRMTDTQYF. The CDR3 DNA reads as TGTGCCAGCGGCAGGATGACAGATACGCAGTATTTT.

The CDR3 protein is CASSGFQGGDEQFF. CDR3 nucleotides: TGTGCCAGTAGTGGTTTCCAGGGAGGCGATGAGCAGTTCTTC. The chain links TRBV19 to TRBJ2-1; weak D call: TRBD2 (6 bases). Germline V gene lookup returns CDR1 LNHDA and CDR2 SQIVND (reference sequence). The CDR3 consists of 14 residues. V gave up 5 bases and J gave up 8 bases, with 16 bases separating them.

The chain couples TRBV5-1 to TRBJ1-5; D ambiguous. Germline-derived CDR1 and CDR2 are SGHRS and YFSETQ. V lost 4 bases, J lost 2 bases, and 22 bases lay in between. The CDR3 spans 18 residues. The CDR3 DNA sequence: TGCGCCAGCAGCGAGGGCGGCTCGCAGGTGGGTGGCAATCAGCCCCAGCATTTT. Amino acid sequence: CASSEGGSQVGGNQPQHF.

This chain joins TRBV4-2 and TRBJ2-7; the D gene is possibly TRBD2 (5 bases). CDR1 is LGHNA and CDR2 is YNFKEQ in the germline V gene. The CDR3 covers 13 residues. V gave up 1 base and J gave up 6 bases, with 10 bases separating them. The CDR3 DNA is TGTGCCAGCAGCCAAGGTGGAGGCGTCGAGCAGTACTTC. It encodes CASSQGGGVEQYF.

In DNA, the CDR3 is TGCAGCGTTGGGACGGACAGCCCGAGGGCTTTCTTT. Translation gives CSVGTDSPRAFF. This sequence joins TRBV29-1 and TRBJ1-1; tentative D call: TRBD1 (6 bases). CDR1 and CDR2 (germline): SQVTM, ANQGSEA. This CDR3 region has 12 residues. Trimming shortened V by 4 bases and J by 11 bases, and 17 bases separated the two germline ends.

This chain links TRBV6-5 with TRBJ2-7, with a tentative D call TRBD1 (5 bases). The germline CDR1 and CDR2 sequences are MNHEY and SVGAGI. This CDR3 is built from 13 residues. Trimming shortened V by 6 bases and J by 1 base, and 10 bases separated the two germline ends. CDR3 sequence (DNA): TGTGCCAGCAGACAAGACAGTTCCTACGAGCAGTACTTC. Its protein product is CASRQDSSYEQYF.

The chain joins TRBV10-2 to TRBJ2-1; 9 bases are shared with TRBD2. The CDR3 is 15 amino acids. From germline, CDR1 is WSHSY and CDR2 SAAADI. Germline trimming cut 4 bases from V and 7 bases from J; bases unmatched to any gene: 8. The CDR3 protein is CASSVLLAGVNEQFF. The CDR3 region has the DNA TGCGCCAGCAGTGTCCTCTTAGCGGGAGTTAATGAGCAGTTCTTC.